A selection of T cell receptor beta chains follows, all from one sample in a study of blood T cell repertoires in COVID-19. Some clones are missing from TCRdb's copy, which holds only in-frame ones; the method was immunoSEQ multiplex PCR. The sample contains about 250,000 clones, around 89% of which appear only once. Sequencing was carried out using PBMCs or T cells enriched from blood (not recorded which). These receptors were collected from a young woman who had recovered from COVID-19. CDR3s include the opening cysteine and the closing phenylalanine or tryptophan. Fields, in order: V gene, D gene, clone size, CDR3 length, J gene, CDR3 DNA, CDR3 protein. The D gene is left open where the match is weak. Where a row states a size, it is once, few, many or the class of an expanded clone; other rows omit it.

TRBV12-3/TRBV12-4	TRBD2	-	13	TRBJ2-3	TGTGCCAGCAGTTTAGCGGGGGGGATGAAGCAGTATTTT	CASSLAGGMKQYF
TRBV7-9	TRBD2	-	17	TRBJ2-3	TGTGCCAGCAGCTTAGGGAGCCTAGCGGGGGGGCCAGATACGCAGTATTTT	CASSLGSLAGGPDTQYF
TRBV3-1/TRBV3-2	-	-	14	TRBJ1-1	TGTGCCAGCAGCCAGCTAACAGGGAGCACTGAAGCTTTCTTT	CASSQLTGSTEAFF
TRBV2	TRBD1	-	14	TRBJ1-1	TGTGCCAGCAGTGGAAGGGACAGGGGACCTGAAGCTTTCTTT	CASSGRDRGPEAFF
TRBV19	-	-	15	TRBJ1-5	TGTGCCAGTAGTATAGGGAGATCGATCAATCAGCCCCAGCATTTT	CASSIGRSINQPQHF
TRBV29-1	-	-	12	TRBJ1-2	TGCAGCGTTGCCACAGGTTCTTCCGGCTACACCTTC	CSVATGSSGYTF
TRBV7-9	-	-	14	TRBJ2-5	TGTGCCAGCGGGGGCCTTTCCACACTTGAGACCCAGTACTTC	CASGGLSTLETQYF
TRBV28	TRBD2	once	18	TRBJ2-7	TGTGCCAGCAGTTCGAGGACTAGCGGGGGGGTAATCTCCTACGAGCAGTACTTC	CASSSRTSGGVISYEQYF
TRBV30	-	-	14	TRBJ1-4	TGTGCCTGGAGAGACAGGCCTAATAATGAAAAACTGTTTTTT	CAWRDRPNNEKLFF
TRBV28	TRBD2	-	16	TRBJ2-7	TGTGCCAGCAGCCACCTTCGGGGGGAAAGCTCCTACGAGCAGTACTTC	CASSHLRGESSYEQYF
TRBV30	-	-	12	TRBJ2-2	TGTGCCTGGAGCCGGGTCACCGGGGAGCTGTTTTTT	CAWSRVTGELFF
TRBV2	-	many	14	TRBJ1-1	TGTGCCAGCAGTGTCCCGGGGTTGAACACTGAAGCTTTCTTT	CASSVPGLNTEAFF
TRBV19	TRBD2	-	15	TRBJ2-5	TGTGCCAGTAGTATGACTAGCGGGGAAAAAGAGACCCAGTACTTC	CASSMTSGEKETQYF
TRBV5-1	TRBD2	-	16	TRBJ2-1	TGCGCCAGCAGCCCCTTAGCGGGGGGACCTTACAATGAGCAGTTCTTC	CASSPLAGGPYNEQFF
TRBV7-9	-	-	16	TRBJ2-6	TGTGCCAGCAGCGTGGACGGGGGTGCAGGGGCCAACGTCCTGACTTTC	CASSVDGGAGANVLTF
TRBV3-1/TRBV3-2	-	-	15	TRBJ1-2	TGTGCCAGCAGCCAAGATATGGGAGCCCACTATGGCTACACCTTC	CASSQDMGAHYGYTF
TRBV19	TRBD1	-	15	TRBJ1-5	TGTGCCAGTAGTACGACAGGGCCAAGCAATCAGCCCCAGCATTTT	CASSTTGPSNQPQHF
TRBV29-1	-	-	14	TRBJ1-2	TGCAGCGTTGAGCCCTCGGCAGGGGATTTTCGTTACACCTTC	CSVEPSAGDFRYTF